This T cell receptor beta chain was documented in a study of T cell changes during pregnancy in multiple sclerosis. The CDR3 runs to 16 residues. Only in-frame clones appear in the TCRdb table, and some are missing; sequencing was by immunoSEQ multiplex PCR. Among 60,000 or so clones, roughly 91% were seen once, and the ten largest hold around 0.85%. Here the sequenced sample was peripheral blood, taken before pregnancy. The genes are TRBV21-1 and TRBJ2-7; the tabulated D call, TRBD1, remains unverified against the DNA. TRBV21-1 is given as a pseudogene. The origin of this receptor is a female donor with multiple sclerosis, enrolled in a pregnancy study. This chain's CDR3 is CASTSRGLGKSYEQYF. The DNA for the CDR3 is TGTGCCAGCACCTCAAGGGGGCTCGGCAAGTCCTACGAGCAGTACTTC.